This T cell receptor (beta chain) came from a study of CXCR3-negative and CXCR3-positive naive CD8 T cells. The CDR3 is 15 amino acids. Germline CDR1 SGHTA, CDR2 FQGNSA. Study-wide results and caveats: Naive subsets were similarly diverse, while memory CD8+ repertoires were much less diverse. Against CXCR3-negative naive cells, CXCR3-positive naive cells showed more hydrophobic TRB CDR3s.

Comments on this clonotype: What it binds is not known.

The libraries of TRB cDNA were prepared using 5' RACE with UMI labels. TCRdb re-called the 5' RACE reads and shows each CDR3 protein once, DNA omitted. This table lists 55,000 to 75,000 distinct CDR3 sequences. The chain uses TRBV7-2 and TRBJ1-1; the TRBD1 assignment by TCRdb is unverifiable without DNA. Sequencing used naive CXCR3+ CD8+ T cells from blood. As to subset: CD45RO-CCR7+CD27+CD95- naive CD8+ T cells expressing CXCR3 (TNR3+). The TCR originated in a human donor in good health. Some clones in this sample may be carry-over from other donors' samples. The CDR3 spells CASSPVTGLNTEAFF.